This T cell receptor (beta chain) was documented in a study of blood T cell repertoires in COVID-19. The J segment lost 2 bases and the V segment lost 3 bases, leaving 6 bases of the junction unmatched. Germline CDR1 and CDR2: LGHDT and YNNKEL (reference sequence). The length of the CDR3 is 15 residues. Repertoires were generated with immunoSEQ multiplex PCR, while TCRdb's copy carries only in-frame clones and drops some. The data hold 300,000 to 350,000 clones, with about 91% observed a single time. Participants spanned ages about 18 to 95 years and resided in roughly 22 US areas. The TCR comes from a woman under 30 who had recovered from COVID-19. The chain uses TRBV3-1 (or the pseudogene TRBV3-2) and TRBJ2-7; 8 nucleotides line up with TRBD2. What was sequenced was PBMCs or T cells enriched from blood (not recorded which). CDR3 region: CASSHSTSGPYEQYF. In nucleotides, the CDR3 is TGTGCCAGCAGCCATTCTACTAGCGGTCCCTACGAGCAGTACTTC.